Listed here are 16 T cell receptor beta chains from one sample, sequenced in a study of cytomegalovirus exposure and HLA in healthy donors. The study ran its PCR with 60 Vbeta and 13 Jbeta primers. Using immunoSEQ multiplex PCR, the repertoire was profiled, and TCRdb retains in-frame clones only, with some absent. This sample yields over 100,000 clones, of which roughly 78% are seen a single time; roughly 1.8% belongs to the top ten. Sequencing was carried out using PBMCs. These TCRs come from a woman aged 40 to 55 in good health and CMV-seronegative.

The chain links TRBV7-9 to TRBJ2-7, with D possibly matching TRBD2 (8 bases). The CDR3 loop spans 17 amino acids. Trimming stripped 4 bases from V and 0 bases from J, with 19 bases between. Germline V gives CDR1 SEHNR, CDR2 FQNEAQ (reference sequence). CDR3 sequence (DNA): TGTGCCAGCAGCTCCACCCTGACAGGGACTAGCTCCTACGAGCAGTACTTC. Translation gives CASSSTLTGTSSYEQYF.

V gene TRBV5-1 combines with J gene TRBJ2-7; TRBD1 might be the D (7 bases). Looked up from germline, CDR1 is SGHRS and CDR2 is YFSETQ. The CDR3 has 14 amino acids. V was clipped by 0 bases and J by 5 bases, with 12 bases between them. CDR3 protein: CASSLGQGGNEQYF. In DNA, the CDR3 is TGCGCCAGCAGCTTGGGACAGGGAGGAAACGAGCAGTACTTC.

This clone was picked up one time. Here the CDR3 reads CASRRPGGIGYTF. The CDR3 DNA reads as TGTGCCAGCCGTCGACCAGGGGGCATAGGCTACACCTTC. This sequence joins TRBV7-2 and TRBJ1-2; 8 nucleotides align to TRBD1. The germline V gene encodes CDR1 SGHTA and CDR2 FQGNSA. Trimming removed 8 bases from V and 8 bases from J; junction bases left unmatched: 10. The CDR3 has 13 residues. The full variable domain, completed using reference TRBV7-2 and TRBJ1-2, is GAGVSQSPSNKVTEKGKDVELRCDPISGHTALYWYRQSLGQGLEFLIYFQGNSAPDKSGLPSDRFSAERTGGSVSTLTIQRTQQEDSAVYLCASRRPGGIGYTFGSGTRLTVV.

V usage is TRBV29-1 and J usage is TRBJ2-7, with D tentatively TRBD2 (7 bases). Trimming took 1 base from V and 1 from J, leaving 20 bases between them. Germline CDR1 is SQVTM and CDR2 is ANQGSEA. The CDR3 extends over 17 amino acids. CDR3 sequence (DNA): TGCAGCGTTGAAGTACGGTCTGTAGGGGGGGCTTCCTACGAGCAGTACTTC. This encodes CSVEVRSVGGASYEQYF.

This clone was seen just once. The V gene is TRBV27, the J gene TRBJ1-5; perhaps TRBD1 as D (5 bases). With 3 bases removed from V and 2 bases from J, the gap between germline ends came to 11 bases. This CDR3 has 15 amino acids. Germline V gene lookup returns CDR1 MNHEY and CDR2 SMNVEV (reference sequence). Here the CDR3 DNA reads TGTGCCAGCAGTTTGGGGGGAGGTGGCAATCAGCCCCAGCATTTT. It is translated as CASSLGGGGNQPQHF.

This chain links TRBV7-9 with TRBJ1-2; tentative D call: TRBD1 (6 bases). Germline V gives CDR1 SEHNR, CDR2 FQNEAQ (reference sequence). Trimming cost V 2 bases and J 8 bases, with 21 bases left between them. The CDR3 totals 16 residues. DNA for the CDR3: TGTGCCAGCAGCTTACTAGCCACAAGACAGGCAGGGGGCTACACCTTC. It codes for CASSLLATRQAGGYTF. Based on the CDR3 plus reference TRBV7-9 and TRBJ1-2, the full variable domain is DTGVSQNPRHKITKRGQNVTFRCDPISEHNRLYWYRQTLGQGPEFLTYFQNEAQLEKSRLLSDRFSAERPKGSFSTLEIQRTEQGDSAMYLCASSLLATRQAGGYTFGSGTRLTVV.

The genes are TRBV2 and TRBJ2-3, with TRBD2 as a possible D gene (6 bases). CDR1 is SNHLY, CDR2 FYNNEI, per germline. Trimming removed 10 bases at V and 6 bases at J, with 23 bases between. The CDR3 is 15 residues long. In DNA, the CDR3 is TGTGCCACACAAAGGGGCGGGGTTCGGTTCGATACGCAGTATTTT. Its protein product is CATQRGGVRFDTQYF.

The chain joins TRBV5-1 to TRBJ2-7; 7 nucleotides match TRBD1. The CDR3 length is 16 residues. CDR1 is SGHRS, CDR2 YFSETQ, per germline. V trimming: 4 bases; J trimming: 5 bases; junction bases outside the gene matches: 15. For the CDR3, the DNA is TGCGCCAGCAGCCTTAGAACAGGGGCGCCCTTCCACGAGCAGTACTTC. Its translation is CASSLRTGAPFHEQYF.

V and J are TRBV19 and TRBJ1-5; weak D call: TRBD1 (5 bases). The V gene lost 1 base and the J gene lost 7 bases, with 11 bases spanning the gap. Germline assignment: CDR1 LNHDA and CDR2 SQIVND (reference sequence). This CDR3 region has 14 residues. In nucleotides, the CDR3 is TGTGCCAGTAGTATAGCAGGGTACAGACAGCCCCAGCATTTT. Protein sequence: CASSIAGYRQPQHF. The variable domain in full, with the rest retrieved from reference TRBV19 and TRBJ1-5, is DGGITQSPKYLFRKEGQNVTLSCEQNLNHDAMYWYRQDPGQGLRLIYYSQIVNDFQKGDIAEGYSVSREKKESFPLTVTSAQKNPTAFYLCASSIAGYRQPQHFGDGTRLSIL.

The rearrangement uses TRBV7-2 and TRBJ1-2, with 7 bases fitting TRBD1. V gave up 3 bases and J gave up 8 bases; unmatched junction bases: 3. The germline V gene encodes CDR1 SGHTA and CDR2 FQGNSA. The CDR3 sequence is 12 residues long. The DNA of the CDR3 is TGTGCCAGCAGCTTGTACAGGGGCGGCTACACCTTC. This translates into CASSLYRGGYTF.

This clone was seen once. Different DNA sequences within this sample yield the same CDR3. The V gene is TRBV7-2, the J gene TRBJ2-3; 12 nucleotides match TRBD2. Germline V lookup: CDR1 SGHTA, CDR2 FQGNSA. The V and J ends lost 5 bases and 3 bases, in that order; junction bases with no gene match: 6. This CDR3 comprises 16 residues. CDR3 nucleotides: TGTGCCAGCAGCCTAAGGACTAGCGGGATGACAGATACGCAGTATTTT. Protein sequence: CASSLRTSGMTDTQYF.

The gene calls are TRBV7-9 and TRBJ2-7; 7 positions match TRBD1. The CDR3 is 13 amino acids. Germline CDR1 is SEHNR and CDR2 is FQNEAQ (reference sequence). J lost 2 bases, V lost 5 bases, and 3 bases had no gene match. CDR3 protein: CASSRTGAYEQYF. The CDR3 nucleotides read TGTGCCAGCAGCCGGACAGGAGCCTACGAGCAGTACTTC.

This sequence joins TRBV30 and TRBJ1-2; no definite D call. Germline values: CDR1 GTSNPN, CDR2 SVGIG (reference sequence). CDR3 length equals 12 residues. As DNA, the CDR3 is TGTGCTCGGGGAGGGACTAACTATGGCTACACCTTC. This translates into CARGGTNYGYTF.

CDR3 coding DNA: TGTGCCAGCAGCTTGTCGGGGTATTACACTGAAGCTTTCTTT. Its protein product is CASSLSGYYTEAFF. The V gene is TRBV5-4, the J gene TRBJ1-1; D remains ambiguous. CDR1 is SGHNT and CDR2 is YYREEE in the germline V gene (reference sequence). The ends were cut back, 1 base at V and 3 bases at J, with 10 bases in the middle. The CDR3 sequence is 14 residues long. Variable domain in full (rest from reference TRBV5-4 and TRBJ1-1): ETGVTQSPTHLIKTRGQQVTLRCSSQSGHNTVSWYQQALGQGPQFIFQYYREEENGRGNFPPRFSGLQFPNYSSELNVNALELDDSALYLCASSLSGYYTEAFFGQGTRLTVV.

The genes are TRBV11-2 and TRBJ1-4; maybe TRBD1 (5 bases). Trimming cost V 6 bases and J 5 bases, with 16 bases left between them. Germline values: CDR1 SGHAT, CDR2 FQNNGV. The CDR3 covers 15 residues. CDR3 in amino acids: CASSLRGGTNEKLFF. CDR3 DNA: TGTGCCAGCAGTTTAAGGGGCGGCACCAATGAAAAACTGTTTTTT.

The chain uses TRBV28 and TRBJ2-3; no clear D. The CDR3 covers 11 residues. V was cut by 2 bases and J by 5 bases, with 2 bases left in between. Looked up from germline, CDR1 is MDHEN and CDR2 is SYDVKM. The CDR3 DNA follows: TGTGCCAGCAGTTTACGAGATACGCAGTATTTT. Translating it yields CASSLRDTQYF.